This TCR beta chain was captured in a study of T-cell reconstitution after alpha-beta-depleted transplantation in children. The sample holds many counts of this clonotype. The library targeted TCRbeta and was prepared with unique molecular identifiers. TCRdb independently ran MiXCR on the PCR reads; one entry per CDR3 protein. The table lists some 490,000 distinct CDR3 sequences, around 12% of them singletons. Germline V gives CDR1 SQVTM, CDR2 ANQGSEA. The CDR3 is made up of 12 amino acids. Trimming removed 3 bases from V and 9 bases from J, with 15 bases in between. The sequencing here drew on PBMCs from the stem cell graft donor, taken from the stem cell graft. The chain is built from TRBV29-1 and TRBJ2-7; possible D gene TRBD2, 6 bases. The receptor comes from a human donor who donated a stem cell graft to a child with combined immunodeficiency. CDR3 DNA: TGCAGCGTTGACGACGGGGCGGAGGGGCAGTACTTC. Residues: CSVDDGAEGQYF.